These 5 T cell receptor beta chains originate from one sample sequenced in a study of T cell responses to AZD1222 COVID-19 vaccine. Profiling relied on immunoSEQ multiplex PCR, and the TCRdb table lists in-frame clones only, not all of them. Here the sample spans 95,000 to 150,000 clones, about 88% being singletons. The material was peripheral blood, obtained on day 0 of AZD1222 vaccination. The source of these receptors is an adult in good health.

V is TRBV7-9 and J is TRBJ1-4, with a possible D match to TRBD1 (6 bases). The V gene's germline CDR1 is SEHNR and CDR2 FQNEAQ (reference sequence). The CDR3 spans 14 residues. V shed 5 bases and J shed 8 bases, with 15 bases lying between them. CDR3 coding DNA: TGTGCCAGCAGCGTCAGGGGTTTAGGGGAAAAACTGTTTTTT. Its translation is CASSVRGLGEKLFF.

The chain employs TRBV5-1 and TRBJ1-3; the D is unclear. The CDR3 is made up of 19 amino acids. V lost 0 bases to trimming and J lost 0 bases, with 19 bases between them. Germline values: CDR1 SGHRS, CDR2 YFSETQ. CDR3 DNA: TGCGCCAGCAGCTTGGAGCGCCTGAATCATTTATCCTCTGGAAACACCATATATTTT. It translates to CASSLERLNHLSSGNTIYF.

A single count supports this clone. This sequence joins TRBV7-9 and TRBJ1-2; D unresolved. The CDR3 contains 13 residues. V dropped 5 bases and J dropped 6 bases, with 13 bases sitting between them. Germline V gene sequence: CDR1 SEHNR, CDR2 FQNEAQ (reference sequence). CDR3 in DNA: TGTGCCAGCAGCCCCGGTCCGTCAGATGGCTACACCTTC. This gives the protein CASSPGPSDGYTF.

The chain recombines TRBV7-3 with TRBJ2-5; possible D gene TRBD1, 6 bases. Deletions cut 4 bases from V and 2 bases from J, with 14 bases between. Looked up from germline, CDR1 is SGHTA and CDR2 is FQGTGA. The CDR3 totals 15 residues. As DNA, the CDR3 is TGTGCCAGCAGCTCAGGTGGACAGACTCAAGAGACCCAGTACTTC. This sequence encodes CASSSGGQTQETQYF. The full variable domain, rest sourced from reference TRBV7-3 and TRBJ2-5, is GAGVSQTPSNKVTEKGKYVELRCDPISGHTALYWYRQSLGQGPEFLIYFQGTGAADDSGLPNDRFFAVRPEGSVSTLKIQRTERGDSAVYLCASSSGGQTQETQYFGPGTRLLVL.

This clone was observed once. Written as DNA, the CDR3 is TGTGCCAGCAGCCTAGGACAGGGGGCCAACCTCTATGGCTACACCTTC. Translation gives CASSLGQGANLYGYTF. V usage is TRBV16 and J usage is TRBJ1-2, with 11 bases that match TRBD1. The CDR3 spans 16 residues. V trimming: 4 bases; J trimming: 4 bases; junction bases outside the gene matches: 8. The germline CDR1 and CDR2 sequences are KGHSY and FQNENV.